These 18 T cell receptor beta chains were sequenced from one sample in a study of blood T cell repertoires in COVID-19. This table comes from immunoSEQ multiplex PCR, and its TCRdb copy is limited to in-frame clones, with some not included. Of 170,000 or so clones in the sample, 75% to 90% were seen once. The sample comprised PBMCs or T cells enriched from blood (not recorded which). Receptors originate from a man aged 35-49 years who had recovered from COVID-19.

The chain carries TRBV7-9 and TRBJ2-7; 7 bases fit TRBD1. V lost 5 bases to trimming and J lost 1 base; unmatched junction nucleotides: 11. The CDR3 has 16 amino acids. From germline, CDR1 is SEHNR and CDR2 FQNEAQ (reference sequence). The CDR3 bases are TGTGCCAGCAGCCGTAGTACAGGGGAAACATCCTACGAGCAGTACTTC. Its protein product is CASSRSTGETSYEQYF.

The CDR3 coding sequence is TGTGCCAGCAGTTTATCGGGGGGTCATGGCTCCTACGAGCAGTACTTC. Amino acid sequence: CASSLSGGHGSYEQYF. The gene calls are TRBV27 and TRBJ2-7, with D tentatively TRBD2 (6 bases). The CDR3 is 16 amino acids. The V gene lost 0 bases and the J gene lost 0 bases, with 12 bases spanning the gap. The germline V gene encodes CDR1 MNHEY and CDR2 SMNVEV (reference sequence).

This chain connects TRBV19 to TRBJ1-2; 7 bases are a match to TRBD1. Germline lookup yields CDR1 LNHDA and CDR2 SQIVND (reference sequence). The CDR3 is made up of 15 amino acids. The V gene end was trimmed by 2 bases and the J gene end by 0 bases; junction bases not matched to a gene: 3. The CDR3 loop reads CASSIRGTANYGYTF. The DNA for the CDR3 is TGTGCCAGTAGTATAAGAGGGACAGCTAACTATGGCTACACCTTC.

CDR3 nucleotide sequence: TGTGCCAGCAGTGGGGGACAGGCGGGCACCATATATTTT. It yields the protein CASSGGQAGTIYF. The chain has TRBV25-1 and TRBJ1-3; 8 bases line up with TRBD1. This CDR3 spans 13 amino acids. CDR1 is MGHDK, CDR2 SYGVNS, per germline. Losses at the gene ends were 4 bases for V and 9 bases for J; bases not matched to a gene: 5.

The chain recombines TRBV10-3 with TRBJ1-1, with TRBD1 as a possible D gene (5 bases). The CDR3 length is 13 residues. With 8 bases removed from V and 0 bases from J, the gap between germline ends came to 10 bases. Germline lookup yields CDR1 ENHRY and CDR2 SYGVKD. The CDR3 spells CAISDTLNTEAFF. CDR3 bases: TGTGCCATCTCGGACACCCTGAACACTGAAGCTTTCTTT.

The chain couples TRBV3-1 (or the pseudogene TRBV3-2) to TRBJ2-1, with 7 bases lining up with TRBD1. Germline trimming cut 2 bases from V and 5 bases from J; bases unmatched to any gene: 3. The CDR3 extends over 14 amino acids. Looked up from germline, CDR1 is LGHDT and CDR2 is YNNKEL (reference sequence). CDR3 nucleotide sequence: TGTGCCAGCAGCCAACCGGGACAGAACAATGAGCAGTTCTTC. Residues: CASSQPGQNNEQFF.

CDR3 DNA: TGTGCTAGTGGTTTGAGGACAGCTCCAAACACCATATATTTT. Protein sequence: CASGLRTAPNTIYF. The rearrangement links TRBV12-5 to TRBJ1-3; D is possibly TRBD1 (6 bases). The CDR3 has 14 amino acids. Trimming stripped 2 bases from V and 6 bases from J, with 11 bases between. CDR1 and CDR2 (germline): LGHNT, FRNRAP.

The V gene is TRBV6-5, the J gene TRBJ2-1; D is unresolved. The CDR3 is 15 amino acids. Germline values: CDR1 MNHEY, CDR2 SVGAGI. V was shortened by 0 bases and J by 4 bases, with 10 bases between the two germline ends. The CDR3 DNA reads as TGTGCCAGCAGTTACTCGAGGATGCATTACAATGAGCAGTTCTTC. Protein sequence: CASSYSRMHYNEQFF.

This clone was counted a single time. This chain connects TRBV27 to TRBJ2-5; D is possibly TRBD1 (7 bases). This CDR3 contains 15 residues. V shed 5 bases and J shed 0 bases, with 13 bases lying between them. The germline V gene encodes CDR1 MNHEY and CDR2 SMNVEV (reference sequence). CDR3 amino acids: CASSLLRGDQETQYF. CDR3 coding DNA: TGTGCCAGCAGTCTCCTCAGGGGGGACCAAGAGACCCAGTACTTC.

The rearrangement joins TRBV7-9 to TRBJ1-1; a weak D match, TRBD1 (6 bases). CDR1 and CDR2 (germline): SEHNR, FQNEAQ (reference sequence). With 3 bases removed from V and 4 bases from J, the gap between germline ends came to 9 bases. The CDR3 has 13 amino acids. CDR3: CASSLVRGTEAFF. Here the CDR3 DNA reads TGTGCCAGCAGCTTGGTCAGGGGCACTGAAGCTTTCTTT.

V and J are TRBV4-1 and TRBJ1-6; no clear D gene. CDR1 MGHRA and CDR2 YSYEKL come from the germline V gene. Deletions cut 5 bases from V and 6 bases from J, with 17 bases between. The CDR3 contains 16 residues. The CDR3 region has the DNA TGCGCCAGCAGCGATGGCCATGGTGGCCCTAATTCACCCCTCCACTTT. This gives the protein CASSDGHGGPNSPLHF.

The chain joins TRBV19 to TRBJ1-6; no definite D call. Trimming pared 7 bases from V and 6 bases from J, leaving 13 bases between. Germline CDR1 and CDR2: LNHDA and SQIVND (reference sequence). This CDR3 contains 14 residues. CDR3 DNA sequence: TGTGCCAGTACTCCGGGTCGGGTTAATTCACCCCTCCACTTT. Amino acids: CASTPGRVNSPLHF.

The rearrangement links TRBV24-1 to TRBJ2-1, with D perhaps TRBD1 (6 bases). V lost 3 bases and J 0 bases, leaving 11 bases between the germline ends. The CDR3 contains 16 residues. Germline CDR1 is KGHDR and CDR2 is SFDVKD. The DNA of the CDR3 is TGTGCCACCAGTGATGAGGGCAGGGGCTCCTACAATGAGCAGTTCTTC. It translates to CATSDEGRGSYNEQFF.

V gene TRBV7-2 combines with J gene TRBJ2-3, with 11 bases matching TRBD2. The CDR3 has 15 amino acids. Per germline, CDR1 SGHTA and CDR2 FQGNSA. Losses at the gene ends were 6 bases for V and 2 bases for J; bases not matched to a gene: 4. The CDR3: CASSRLAGLTDTQYF. The CDR3 region has the DNA TGTGCCAGCAGTCGACTAGCGGGACTCACAGATACGCAGTATTTT.

The chain links TRBV7-3 to TRBJ1-2, with D maybe TRBD1 (5 bases). Per the germline V gene, CDR1 is SGHTA and CDR2 is FQGTGA. The germline V and J ends were trimmed by 2 bases and 0 bases, with 10 bases remaining between them. The CDR3 is 15 amino acids. CDR3 sequence (DNA): TGTGCCAGCAGCTTAGGAGGGGTTACTAACTATGGCTACACCTTC. The encoded protein is CASSLGGVTNYGYTF.

The chain is built from TRBV5-6 and TRBJ2-3; D is possibly TRBD1 (6 bases). V lost 1 base and J 0 bases, leaving 15 bases between the germline ends. This CDR3 has 17 residues. CDR1 is SGHDT, CDR2 YYEEEE, per germline. The CDR3: CASSLTGQRASTDTQYF. CDR3 bases: TGTGCCAGCAGCTTGACCGGACAGCGAGCTAGCACAGATACGCAGTATTTT.

V and J are TRBV12-5 and TRBJ2-7; 9 bases map to TRBD2. The germline gives CDR1 LGHNT, CDR2 FRNRAP. The junction had 9 bases not matched to a gene; V was cut back by 0 bases and J by 0 bases. The CDR3 totals 18 residues. CDR3: CASGLVLSGGLASYEQYF. CDR3 bases: TGTGCTAGTGGTTTGGTACTTAGCGGGGGTCTCGCCTCCTACGAGCAGTACTTC. Variable domain in full (rest from reference TRBV12-5 and TRBJ2-7): DARVTQTPRHKVTEMGQEVTMRCQPILGHNTVFWYRQTMMQGLELLAYFRNRAPLDDSGMPKDRFSAEMPDATLATLKIQPSEPRDSAVYFCASGLVLSGGLASYEQYFGPGTRLTVT.

The chain joins TRBV28 to TRBJ1-2; D may be TRBD1 (5 bases). The CDR3 spans 9 residues. The ends were cut back, 10 bases at V and 8 bases at J, with 8 bases in the middle. The germline gives CDR1 MDHEN, CDR2 SYDVKM. Here the CDR3 reads CATGGGYTF. The CDR3 DNA sequence: TGTGCCACGGGGGGAGGCTACACCTTC.